This T cell receptor (beta chain) is from a study of breast tumors, draining lymph nodes, adjacent tissues. The study's findings and limits: Tumor repertoires ranked between lymph nodes and nontumor tissue in diversity, with V and J gene preferences. Tumor and nontumor repertoires were significantly more similar in luminal-like than in basal-like breast cancer. Most tumor T cells seemingly derive from lymph node, then expand in tumor.

The V gene lost 10 bases and the J gene lost 6 bases, with 16 bases spanning the gap. This CDR3 comprises 13 residues. Germline values: CDR1 MNHNY, CDR2 SVGAGI (reference sequence). TCRdb recomputed calls from the multiplex PCR reads with MiXCR, one row per CDR3 protein. The sample shows approximately 230,000 distinct CDR3 sequences, less than 40% of them seen only once. Samples came from axillary lymph nodes draining the breast cancer. This clonotype was seen repeatedly, ten times or more. Its cognate antigen is unknown. This clonotype originated in a female donor with breast cancer. Some clones in this sample may be carry-over from other donors' samples. The material sequenced was axillary lymph node tissue. The chain has TRBV6-6 and TRBJ1-3; possible D gene TRBD1, 6 bases. CDR3 nucleotides: TGTGCCACCCTATCGGGGGCAGAAAACACCATATATTTT. It yields the protein CATLSGAENTIYF.